The rows below give T cell receptor beta chains drawn from one sample of a study of response to subunit inactivated influenza vaccine. TCRdb itself ran the RT-PCR reads through MiXCR, one entry per CDR3 protein. The table includes about half a million distinct CDR3 sequences, about 25% detected once. This specimen consisted of CD4+ T cells sorted from PBMCs, obtained 5 to 6 days after vaccination. The receptor set was obtained from a man aged 45-65 years who received an inactivated influenza vaccine. CDR3s include the opening cysteine and the closing phenylalanine or tryptophan. Each record gives: D gene, V gene, CDR3 protein. The D gene is left open where the match is weak.

D gene: TRBD2
V gene: TRBV24-1
CDR3 protein: CATKASGLADTQYF

D gene: TRBD2
V gene: TRBV6-2/TRBV6-3
CDR3 protein: CASSYSTSGRESTDTQYF

D gene: .
V gene: TRBV7-7
CDR3 protein: CASSLSKAETQYF

D gene: TRBD2
V gene: TRBV10-3
CDR3 protein: CATGRSDTQYF

D gene: TRBD2
V gene: TRBV12-3/TRBV12-4
CDR3 protein: CASSLSGLGFDEQFF

D gene: TRBD2
V gene: TRBV12-3/TRBV12-4
CDR3 protein: CASSLGFTSGIVAYRHNEQFF

D gene: TRBD1
V gene: TRBV28
CDR3 protein: CASSSDRGRRPLHF

D gene: TRBD1
V gene: TRBV12-3/TRBV12-4
CDR3 protein: CASTRTGSNYGYTF

D gene: .
V gene: TRBV5-5
CDR3 protein: CASSLLGLDGNTIYF

D gene: .
V gene: TRBV7-2
CDR3 protein: CASSTPGQWNTEAFF

D gene: TRBD2
V gene: TRBV5-6
CDR3 protein: CASSPSGRSNNEQFF

D gene: TRBD1
V gene: TRBV6-1
CDR3 protein: CASSPRDRGQTGELFF

D gene: TRBD1
V gene: TRBV12-3/TRBV12-4
CDR3 protein: CASSRDRSRNTEAFF

D gene: .
V gene: TRBV5-1
CDR3 protein: CASSGSGTANEKLFF

D gene: .
V gene: TRBV28
CDR3 protein: CASSLSGRGRDQPQHF

D gene: .
V gene: TRBV11-2
CDR3 protein: CASSPGSSGISYEQYF

D gene: .
V gene: TRBV4-1
CDR3 protein: CASSQDFQTYSNQPQHF

D gene: .
V gene: TRBV20-1
CDR3 protein: CSARAPGLYNSPLHF

D gene: .
V gene: TRBV28
CDR3 protein: CASSLLAEGGNEQFF

D gene: TRBD1
V gene: TRBV5-1
CDR3 protein: CASSWAVTTGGTEAFF

D gene: .
V gene: TRBV12-3/TRBV12-4
CDR3 protein: CASSFRSGGQRGYTF

D gene: .
V gene: TRBV28
CDR3 protein: CASSFNMDRLIAKNIQYF

D gene: TRBD1
V gene: TRBV28
CDR3 protein: CASRGQGALGKETQYF

D gene: .
V gene: TRBV7-3
CDR3 protein: CASREQGGTEAFF

D gene: .
V gene: TRBV7-9
CDR3 protein: CASSYGQKNTEAFF

D gene: TRBD2
V gene: TRBV11-2
CDR3 protein: CASSLRWTAGGGTDTQYF

D gene: .
V gene: TRBV18
CDR3 protein: CASSADSSPYGYTF

D gene: TRBD2
V gene: TRBV7-2
CDR3 protein: CASSLEGTSGRGQFF

D gene: .
V gene: TRBV20-1
CDR3 protein: CSARDLASGTDTQYF

D gene: .
V gene: TRBV10-2
CDR3 protein: CASSEGTRNQPQHF

D gene: .
V gene: TRBV28
CDR3 protein: CASSLGRGLGWNTEAFF

D gene: .
V gene: TRBV7-9
CDR3 protein: CASQRLGYEQYF

D gene: .
V gene: TRBV7-8
CDR3 protein: CASSPHRESVEQFF

D gene: .
V gene: TRBV24-1
CDR3 protein: CATSSLAGSSYNEQFF

D gene: .
V gene: TRBV12-3/TRBV12-4
CDR3 protein: CASTIVRASYTF

D gene: TRBD2
V gene: TRBV28
CDR3 protein: CASSSLGLAVINNEQFF

D gene: TRBD1
V gene: TRBV5-1
CDR3 protein: CASSSTGQGWDGYTF

D gene: TRBD2
V gene: TRBV20-1
CDR3 protein: CSDLGTSVDKNIQYF

D gene: TRBD1
V gene: TRBV6-5
CDR3 protein: CASSYVGQGGSSTDTQYF